This entry lists 17 T cell receptor beta chains sequenced from one sample in a study of blood T cells in healthy people across ages. Together with a sample-barcoded 5' primer, a J-beta primer mix was included in a second PCR lasting about 7 to 11 cycles. MiXCR was run by TCRdb on the 5' RACE reads, yielding one entry per CDR3 protein. The table has around 800,000 distinct CDR3 sequences, approximately 44% seen once. The sequenced sample consisted of blood. The origin of the receptors is a man in his 60s in good health.

The chain uses TRBV7-2 and TRBJ2-3; D might be TRBD1 or TRBD2, each matching 6 bases. The CDR3 consists of 15 residues. V gave up 5 bases and J gave up 8 bases, with 20 bases separating them. From germline, CDR1 is SGHTA and CDR2 FQGNSA. This chain's CDR3 is CASSLKGGSAGTQYF. The CDR3 nucleotides read TGTGCCAGCAGCCTAAAGGGGGGTTCGGCGGGTACGCAGTATTTT.

Regarding this clonotype: A junction end diverges from the germline sequence, so it may reflect a read error. The chain has TRBV2 and TRBJ2-3, with 7 bases identical to TRBD1. The V gene's germline CDR1 is SNHLY and CDR2 FYNNEI. This CDR3 region has 15 residues. The CDR3 DNA follows: TGTGCCAGCAACCGACAGGGCGGTAGGACAGATACGCGGTATTTT. Amino acid sequence: CASNRQGGRTDTRYF.

J is TRBJ2-5 and V is TRBV29-1, with D maybe TRBD2 (6 bases). The CDR3 consists of 14 residues. Trimming cost V 1 base and J 4 bases, with 13 bases left between them. The V gene's germline CDR1 is SQVTM and CDR2 ANQGSEA. CDR3 sequence (DNA): TGCAGCGTTGAAGCTCCGACTAGACGAGAGACCCAGTACTTC. This sequence encodes CSVEAPTRRETQYF.

The gene calls are TRBV7-2 and TRBJ2-5; weak D call: TRBD1 (6 bases). Trimming left V 3 bases short and J 1 base short, with 9 bases between. CDR1 is SGHTA, CDR2 FQGNSA, per germline. This CDR3 comprises 14 residues. CDR3 amino acids: CASSLDSRQETQYF. The DNA for the CDR3 is TGTGCCAGCAGCTTGGACAGTCGCCAAGAGACCCAGTACTTC.

The genes are TRBV2 and TRBJ1-1, with D possibly TRBD1 on 5 matching bases. CDR3 length equals 15 residues. Germline-derived CDR1 and CDR2 are SNHLY and FYNNEI. The ends were cut back, 0 bases at V and 3 bases at J, with 11 bases in the middle. The CDR3 nucleotides read TGTGCCAGCAGTGAAGCTTGGGGCAGATACACTGAAGCTTTCTTT. It yields the protein CASSEAWGRYTEAFF.

Comments on this clonotype: A read error may be the cause here, since a much bigger clone is one base away. The missing conserved phenylalanine or tryptophan at the end of this CDR3 makes a read error likely. The chain combines TRBV13 with TRBJ2-5; D perhaps matches TRBD2 (5 bases). The closer fit of TRBJ2-7 to the DNA end suggests the J call may be wrong. Germline V lookup: CDR1 PRHDT, CDR2 FYEKMQ (reference sequence). The CDR3 length is 11 residues. For the CDR3, the DNA is TGTGCCAGCAGGGGAGACTACGAGCAGTACTAC. This sequence encodes CASRGDYEQYY.

The table lists this clonotype with a count of one. V and J are TRBV6-6 and TRBJ1-6; D remains unclear. The length of the CDR3 is 16 residues. The germline V gene has CDR1 MNHNY and CDR2 SVGAGI (reference sequence). The V gene lost 0 bases and the J gene lost 6 bases, with 12 bases spanning the gap. CDR3 sequence: CASSYSTARTNSPLHF. The CDR3 DNA reads TGTGCCAGCAGTTACTCGACTGCACGGACTAATTCACCCCTCCACTTT.

This rearrangement joins TRBV5-1 to TRBJ2-7, with a tentative D call TRBD1 (6 bases). V lost 3 bases and J lost 0, with 25 bases in between. CDR3 size: 19 residues. Germline-derived CDR1 and CDR2 are SGHRS and YFSETQ. The CDR3 bases are TGCGCCAGCAGCTCCATACCACGCCCGAGGACAGCAAACTCCTACGAGCAGTACTTC. Translation: CASSSIPRPRTANSYEQYF.

This clonotype was seen many times. The CDR3 nucleotides are TGCAGTGCTAGAGGACGTAGCGGGGGTTACGAGCAGTACTTC. Translating it yields CSARGRSGGYEQYF. The chain joins TRBV20-1 to TRBJ2-7; 9 bases map to TRBD2. Germline-derived CDR1 and CDR2 are DFQATT and SNEGSKA (reference sequence). Germline trimming cut 1 base from V and 4 bases from J; bases unmatched to any gene: 5. This CDR3 comprises 14 residues.

The chain employs TRBV7-9 and TRBJ1-6, with D perhaps TRBD1 (6 bases). Trimming removed 5 bases at V and 7 bases at J, with 12 bases between. Germline V gene data show CDR1 as SEHNR and CDR2 as FQNEAQ (reference sequence). There are 14 residues in the CDR3. The CDR3 nucleotides are TGTGCCAGCAGCAGTCGACAGGAAAATTCACCCCTCCACTTT. It yields the protein CASSSRQENSPLHF.

CDR3 nucleotide sequence: TGTGCCAGCAGCTTCTGGGGGCTGAACACTGAAGCTTTCTTT. It specifies CASSFWGLNTEAFF. J is TRBJ1-1 and V is TRBV7-2; a weak D match, TRBD1 (6 bases). Per germline, CDR1 SGHTA and CDR2 FQGNSA. With 3 bases removed from V and 0 bases from J, the gap between germline ends came to 8 bases. The CDR3 spans 14 residues. The entire variable domain, with the rest obtained from reference TRBV7-2 and TRBJ1-1, is as follows: GAGVSQSPSNKVTEKGKDVELRCDPISGHTALYWYRQSLGQGLEFLIYFQGNSAPDKSGLPSDRFSAERTGGSVSTLTIQRTQQEDSAVYLCASSFWGLNTEAFFGQGTRLTVV.

CDR3 DNA sequence: TGCGCCAGCAGTGAGGCTTTTAGACTCAACGAGCAGTACTTC. This encodes CASSEAFRLNEQYF. The V and J genes are TRBV10-2 and TRBJ2-4; D unclear. The J call may be mistaken, given a closer DNA end match to TRBJ2-7. The germline gives CDR1 WSHSY, CDR2 SAAADI. CDR3 length equals 14 residues.

The chain recombines TRBV11-2 with TRBJ2-1; weak D call: TRBD1 (5 bases). The end of the DNA is better explained by TRBJ2-7, so the J call may be wrong. Germline-derived CDR1 and CDR2 are SGHAT and FQNNGV. The CDR3 totals 13 residues. CDR3 protein: CASSVIWGNEQYF. DNA of the CDR3: TGTGCCAGCAGCGTAATCTGGGGCAATGAGCAGTACTTC.

This clonotype was observed many times. Being one base from a much bigger clone, this may be a read error. J is TRBJ2-3 and V is TRBV6-5; D gene uncertain. This CDR3 has 14 amino acids. Looked up from germline, CDR1 is MNHEY and CDR2 is SVGAGI. Trimming shortened V by 5 bases and J by 6 bases, and 15 bases separated the two germline ends. DNA for the CDR3: TGTGCCAGCAGTGACGATCGAGATTCGGATACGCAGTATTTT. Protein product: CASSDDRDSDTQYF.

The chain is built from TRBV5-1 and TRBJ2-1, with 7 bases lining up with TRBD1. This CDR3 region has 11 residues. Germline V gene data show CDR1 as SGHRS and CDR2 as YFSETQ. The junction had 4 bases not matched to a gene; V was cut back by 4 bases and J by 12 bases. The CDR3 sequence is CASSETGWQFF. The DNA of the CDR3 is TGCGCCAGCAGCGAGACAGGGTGGCAGTTCTTC.

J is TRBJ1-2 and V is TRBV20-1; D might be TRBD1 (6 bases). The CDR3 sequence is 14 residues long. Germline V CDR1 and CDR2: DFQATT, SNEGSKA (reference sequence). The V end lost 3 bases, the J end lost 4 bases, and 15 bases lay between the germline ends. CDR3 sequence (DNA): TGCAGTGCTAGGGAAGAGGAGGGGGGCTATGGCTACACCTTC. It encodes CSAREEEGGYGYTF.

The gene calls are TRBV20-1 and TRBJ2-5; possible D gene TRBD2, 7 bases. The germline gives CDR1 DFQATT, CDR2 SNEGSKA (reference sequence). CDR3 length equals 16 residues. The V end was cut by 6 bases, the J end by 0 bases, with 20 bases between. The CDR3 region has the DNA TGCAGTGCCGGGGGGACACGGAATTCGTACCAAGAGACCCAGTACTTC. It is translated as CSAGGTRNSYQETQYF.